The entry below describes one T cell receptor (beta chain). The antigen is unknown. The CDR3 covers 18 residues. V gave up 3 bases and J gave up 9 bases; unmatched junction bases: 21. Germline loops: CDR1 MNHEY, CDR2 SMNVEV (reference sequence). The sample is drawn from a study of cytotoxic CD8 clonotypes in ibrutinib-treated CLL. Findings and limits, study-wide: Rare overall, public clonotypes shrank or held steady under therapy. Higher circulating CD8+ T-cell counts strongly accompanied higher baseline clonality, above age-matched healthy donors. The times at which samples were taken varied between sustained-remission and progressing patients.

The planned depth of sequencing spanned 1 in 200,000 to 1 in 1 million T cells. TCRdb keeps only in-frame clones here, not all; method: immunoSEQ multiplex PCR. The profile shows 15,000 or so clones, about two thirds of them singletons. The source was PBMCs, collected after 12 months of ibrutinib treatment. The chain carries TRBV27 and TRBJ2-7; the match to TRBD2 covers 9 bases. The origin of this receptor is a human donor with chronic lymphocytic leukemia. The CDR3 region is CASSFSFSLAGPIGSQYF. In nucleotides, the CDR3 is TGTGCCAGCAGTTTTTCTTTTAGTCTAGCGGGACCCATCGGGTCGCAGTACTTC.